Listed here is a single T cell receptor (beta chain). Use of 60 Vbeta and 13 Jbeta primers characterized the PCR. The method was immunoSEQ multiplex PCR; TCRdb's version includes in-frame clones alone and lacks a portion of them. The repertoire holds about 200,000 clones, roughly 80% seen once, with approximately 0.39% in the top ten. This sample is part of a study of cytomegalovirus exposure and HLA in healthy donors. CDR1 is MNHNS, CDR2 SASEGT, per germline. V was trimmed by 7 bases and J by 5 bases, leaving 18 bases between them. The CDR3 spans 14 residues. V gene TRBV6-1 combines with J gene TRBJ2-7, with D tentatively TRBD2 (7 bases). Sequencing input: PBMCs. The TCR originated in a male donor in good health and CMV-seropositive. The CDR3 DNA follows: TGTGCCAGCAAGCGGGACACGTCCTACCACGAGCAGTACTTC. It is translated as CASKRDTSYHEQYF.